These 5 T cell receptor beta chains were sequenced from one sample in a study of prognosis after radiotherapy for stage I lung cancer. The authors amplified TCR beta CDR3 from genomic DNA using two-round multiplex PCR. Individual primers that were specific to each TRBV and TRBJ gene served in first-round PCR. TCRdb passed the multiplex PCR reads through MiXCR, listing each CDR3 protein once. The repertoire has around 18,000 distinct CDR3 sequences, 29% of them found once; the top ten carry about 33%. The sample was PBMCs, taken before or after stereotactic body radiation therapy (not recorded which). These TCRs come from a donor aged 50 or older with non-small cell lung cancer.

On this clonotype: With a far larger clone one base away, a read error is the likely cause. The CDR3 spells CSSSSPYSGGRNNEQFF. The CDR3 coding sequence is TGTTCCAGCAGCTCCCCCTATTCGGGAGGTCGGAACAATGAGCAGTTCTTC. This chain links TRBV11-1 with TRBJ2-1; 7 bases line up with TRBD2. There are 17 residues in the CDR3. Germline lookup yields CDR1 SGHAT and CDR2 FQDESV (reference sequence).

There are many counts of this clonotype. The CDR3 region has the DNA TGCGCCAGCAGCCAAGTTAGGACCTCGAGCTCCTACGAGCAGTACTTC. Translation gives CASSQVRTSSSYEQYF. J is TRBJ2-7 and V is TRBV4-1; D remains ambiguous. The germline CDR1 and CDR2 sequences are MGHRA and YSYEKL. This CDR3 region has 16 residues. The V end was cut by 1 base, the J end by 0 bases, with 13 bases between.

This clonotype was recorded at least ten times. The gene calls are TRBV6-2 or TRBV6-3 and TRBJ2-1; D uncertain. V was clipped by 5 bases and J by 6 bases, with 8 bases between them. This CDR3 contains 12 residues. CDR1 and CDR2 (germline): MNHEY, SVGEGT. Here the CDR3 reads CASSVIGNEQFF. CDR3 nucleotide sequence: TGTGCCAGCAGTGTTATAGGCAATGAGCAGTTCTTC.

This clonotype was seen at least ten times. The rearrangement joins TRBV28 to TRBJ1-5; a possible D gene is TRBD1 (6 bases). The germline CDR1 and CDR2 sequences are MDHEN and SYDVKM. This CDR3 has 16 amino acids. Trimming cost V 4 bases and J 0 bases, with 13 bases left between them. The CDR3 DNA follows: TGTGCCAGCAGTTCTATCGGGGGGCTTAGCAATCAGCCCCAGCATTTT. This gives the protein CASSSIGGLSNQPQHF.

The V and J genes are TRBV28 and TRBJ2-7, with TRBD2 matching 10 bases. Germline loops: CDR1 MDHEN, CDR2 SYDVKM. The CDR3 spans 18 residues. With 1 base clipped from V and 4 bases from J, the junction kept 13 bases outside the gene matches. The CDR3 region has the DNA TGTGCCAGCAGTTTATCTACTAGCGGGATGGCCGGTCCTTACGAGCAGTACTTC. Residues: CASSLSTSGMAGPYEQYF.